The rows below give T cell receptor beta chains drawn from one sample of a study of shared clonotypes between healthy human individuals. Some clones are missing from TCRdb's copy, which holds only in-frame ones; the method was immunoSEQ multiplex PCR. Among some 2.4 million clones listed, approximately 93% were seen once. Sequencing was carried out using naive CD4+ T cells from PBMCs. All receptors come from a man aged 18 to 35 in good health. Some clones in this sample may be carry-over from other donors' samples. Both conserved end residues are part of each CDR3. D genes are given only for firm matches. Some rows have no size entry. The others give once, few or many, or a class for an expanded clone.

D gene: TRBD2; V gene: TRBV2; J gene: TRBJ2-1; clone size: -; CDR3 protein: CASMKGTSGTNEQFF; CDR3 DNA: TGTGCCAGCATGAAGGGGACTAGCGGGACCAATGAGCAGTTCTTC
D gene: TRBD1; V gene: TRBV11-2; J gene: TRBJ2-1; clone size: -; CDR3 protein: CASRTTPGQGAVTYNEQFF; CDR3 DNA: TGTGCCAGCAGAACCACGCCGGGACAGGGGGCGGTCACCTACAATGAGCAGTTCTTC
D gene: TRBD1; V gene: TRBV6-1; J gene: TRBJ1-1; clone size: -; CDR3 protein: CASSERGRGMVAFF; CDR3 DNA: TGTGCCAGCAGTGAACGGGGCAGGGGGATGGTAGCTTTCTTT
D gene: TRBD2; V gene: TRBV5-4; J gene: TRBJ2-1; clone size: -; CDR3 protein: CASRPAGSYNEQFF; CDR3 DNA: TGTGCCAGCAGACCAGCGGGATCCTACAATGAGCAGTTCTTC
D gene: -; V gene: TRBV5-1; J gene: TRBJ1-1; clone size: -; CDR3 protein: CASSLIHREAEAFF; CDR3 DNA: TGCGCCAGCAGCTTGATCCACAGGGAAGCTGAAGCTTTCTTT
D gene: TRBD1; V gene: TRBV2; J gene: TRBJ1-1; clone size: once; CDR3 protein: CASRRGTELSGEAFF; CDR3 DNA: TGTGCCAGCAGGAGAGGGACAGAGCTCTCCGGTGAAGCTTTCTTT
D gene: TRBD2; V gene: TRBV18; J gene: TRBJ2-3; clone size: -; CDR3 protein: CASSPRASGSPDTQYF; CDR3 DNA: TGTGCCAGCTCACCACGCGCTAGCGGGAGTCCAGATACGCAGTATTTT
D gene: -; V gene: TRBV5-5; J gene: TRBJ2-7; clone size: -; CDR3 protein: CATTVGAEYYEQYF; CDR3 DNA: TGTGCCACTACGGTGGGAGCTGAGTACTACGAGCAGTACTTC
D gene: TRBD1; V gene: TRBV4-1; J gene: TRBJ1-4; clone size: -; CDR3 protein: CASSQPDRGANEKLFF; CDR3 DNA: TGCGCCAGCAGCCAGCCGGACAGGGGCGCTAATGAAAAACTGTTTTTT
D gene: -; V gene: TRBV28; J gene: TRBJ2-3; clone size: -; CDR3 protein: CASSLRPSLGLSKGDTQYF; CDR3 DNA: TGTGCCAGCAGTTTAAGACCATCCCTCGGGCTCAGTAAGGGAGATACGCAGTATTTT
D gene: TRBD2; V gene: TRBV18; J gene: TRBJ2-7; clone size: -; CDR3 protein: CASSPAGTSYEQYF; CDR3 DNA: TGTGCCAGCTCACCCGCCGGGACTAGCTACGAGCAGTACTTC